This T cell receptor (beta chain) was captured by sequencing in a study of cytomegalovirus exposure and HLA in healthy donors. Vbeta (60) and Jbeta (13) primers were used in the PCR. Clones were read by immunoSEQ multiplex PCR, and TCRdb kept only the in-frame ones, dropping some. The sample contains approximately 160,000 clones, 65% to 90% of which appear only once. Broader study findings: Later genetic work tied a missense DCLRE1C variant to beta-chain V and J trimming. Accounts indicate the classifier identified cytomegalovirus status with strong specificity and sensitivity. Roughly uniform depth of sequencing across donors was assumed in presence/absence analyses.

In the case of this clone: The antigen is unknown.

Trimming removed 1 base from V and 8 bases from J, with 19 bases in between. CDR3 length equals 16 residues. Germline CDR1 SGHRS, CDR2 YFSETQ. The source of this sequence is a human donor in good health. The rearrangement links TRBV5-1 to TRBJ2-1; TRBD2 might be the D (7 bases). Sequencing was performed on PBMCs. Here the CDR3 DNA reads TGCGCCAGCAGCTTGCAAGCGGGACACCCAGGGGATGAGCAGTTCTTC. Its translation: CASSLQAGHPGDEQFF.